The rows below give T cell receptor beta chains drawn from one sample of a study of blood T cell repertoires in COVID-19. Profiling relied on immunoSEQ multiplex PCR, and the TCRdb table lists in-frame clones only, not all of them. This sample carries 300,000 to 350,000 clones, roughly 88% of them seen once, and the ten largest clones take around 2.1%. Input material: PBMCs or T cells enriched from blood (not recorded which). The source is a man between 25 and 39 years old who had recovered from COVID-19. Each CDR3 is given with its conserved first and last residue. A D gene is named only where the DNA matches it firmly. Clone sizes are given selectively: once, few, many, or a class where the clone is expanded.

CDR3 DNA	CDR3 protein	CDR3 length	V gene	J gene	clone size	D gene
TGCAGCGTGAATAGGGGCAACACCGGGGAGCTGTTTTTT	CSVNRGNTGELFF	13	TRBV29-1	TRBJ2-2	NA	NA
TGTGCCAGCAGTGAAGGGGCAGGTGGTCAGCCCCAGCATTTT	CASSEGAGGQPQHF	14	TRBV6-1	TRBJ1-5	NA	NA
TGCGCCAGCAGCCAAGACTTAGTAGAAACTTCTGGAAACACCATATATTTT	CASSQDLVETSGNTIYF	17	TRBV4-3	TRBJ1-3	NA	NA
TGTGCCAGCAGCCAATATGCGAAGGGGGCCGGAAACTATGGCTACACCTTC	CASSQYAKGAGNYGYTF	17	TRBV14	TRBJ1-2	NA	TRBD1
TGTGCCAGCAGCGCGGACAGGAACTATGGCTACACCTTC	CASSADRNYGYTF	13	TRBV6-2/TRBV6-3	TRBJ1-2	NA	TRBD1
TGCAGTGCTAGTGACCAGGTTCTGGAGACCCAGTACTTC	CSASDQVLETQYF	13	TRBV20-1	TRBJ2-5	NA	NA
TGTGCCAGCAGTGTCTCGACAGGCCAACAATCAATGAACACTGAAGCTTTCTTT	CASSVSTGQQSMNTEAFF	18	TRBV2	TRBJ1-1	few	NA
TGTGCCAGCAGCTTAGGTCAGGGAGGCTATGGCTACACCTTC	CASSLGQGGYGYTF	14	TRBV7-8	TRBJ1-2	NA	NA
TGTGCCAGCGGAGGACAGGGGAGGAACACTGAAGCTTTCTTT	CASGGQGRNTEAFF	14	TRBV2	TRBJ1-1	NA	TRBD1
TGTGCCAGCAGCTCCGGTTTGACAGCAACCGGGGAGCTGTTTTTT	CASSSGLTATGELFF	15	TRBV7-8	TRBJ2-2	few	NA
TGTGCCAGCCCTTTGGCTCTGTGGAACACCATATATTTT	CASPLALWNTIYF	13	TRBV6-4	TRBJ1-3	NA	NA
TGTGCCAGCAGCCAAGACGACAGGGGGTTGAGAAACACCATATATTTT	CASSQDDRGLRNTIYF	16	TRBV4-2	TRBJ1-3	NA	TRBD1
TGTGCCAGTAGTATTTTGGGGCCGGGTGAAAAACTGTTTTTT	CASSILGPGEKLFF	14	TRBV19	TRBJ1-4	NA	NA
TGCAGCGTGGGACAGGGGTCTGGCTACACCTTC	CSVGQGSGYTF	11	TRBV29-1	TRBJ1-2	NA	TRBD1
TGTGCCAGCAGCGTATCGTGGAACACCGGGGAGCTGTTTTTT	CASSVSWNTGELFF	14	TRBV9	TRBJ2-2	NA	NA
TGTGCCAGCAGTGCACAGGGGAATTCACCCCTCCACTTT	CASSAQGNSPLHF	13	TRBV6-4	TRBJ1-6	NA	TRBD1
TGTGCCAGCAGTTACGTGGTAGCTCCCTACGAGCAGTACTTC	CASSYVVAPYEQYF	14	TRBV6-6	TRBJ2-7	NA	NA
TGTGCCAGTAGACCGGGGGAGGTGGCCTACAATGAGCAGTTCTTC	CASRPGEVAYNEQFF	15	TRBV19	TRBJ2-1	NA	NA
TGCGCCAGCAGCCCCGAGCCCACCGGGGTCACTGAAGCTTTCTTT	CASSPEPTGVTEAFF	15	TRBV5-1	TRBJ1-1	NA	NA
TGTGCCAGTAGTATAGCCCGCCGAAAGAGGAAAAATCAGCCCCAGCATTTT	CASSIARRKRKNQPQHF	17	TRBV19	TRBJ1-5	few	NA
TGTGCCAGCAAAAATACACAGGGGTTCTATGGCTACACCTTC	CASKNTQGFYGYTF	14	TRBV6-5	TRBJ1-2	NA	TRBD1
TGTGCCAGCAGCGGGATAGCGGGGGGGCCGGGCGAGCAGTACTTC	CASSGIAGGPGEQYF	15	TRBV9	TRBJ2-7	NA	TRBD2
TGTGCCAGCAGTGTGAGGACAGGGGGGGAAGCTTTCTTT	CASSVRTGGEAFF	13	TRBV2	TRBJ1-1	NA	TRBD1
TGTGCCAGCATGGACAGGGGGGATGAAAAACTGTTTTTT	CASMDRGDEKLFF	13	TRBV6-5	TRBJ1-4	NA	TRBD1
TGTGCCAGCAGCCCCAGTCCAGGGGGGAATGAAAAACTGTTTTTT	CASSPSPGGNEKLFF	15	TRBV5-4	TRBJ1-4	NA	TRBD1
TGTGCCAGCAGCCGGACAAGGACCTACGAGCAGTACTTC	CASSRTRTYEQYF	13	TRBV6-5	TRBJ2-7	NA	NA
TGTGCCAGCACCCCAAGGACAGGTTCCTACGAGCAGTACTTC	CASTPRTGSYEQYF	14	TRBV6-2/TRBV6-3	TRBJ2-7	NA	TRBD1
TGCAGCGTTGAAGGACCAGGGGAGGGTGAAGCTTTCTTT	CSVEGPGEGEAFF	13	TRBV29-1	TRBJ1-1	NA	NA
TGTGCCAGCAGTTCAACAGGGTACGGGGCCAACGTCCTGACTTTC	CASSSTGYGANVLTF	15	TRBV27	TRBJ2-6	NA	NA
TGTGCCAGCAGCCACAACTCTGGAAACACCATATATTTT	CASSHNSGNTIYF	13	TRBV3-1/TRBV3-2	TRBJ1-3	NA	NA
TGTGCCAGCAGCTTAAGACTAGGAGTTCAAGAGACCCAGTACTTC	CASSLRLGVQETQYF	15	TRBV7-2	TRBJ2-5	NA	NA
TGTGCCAGCAGTCACCGGGACAGGGACAATGAGCAGTTCTTC	CASSHRDRDNEQFF	14	TRBV6-6	TRBJ2-1	NA	TRBD1
TGTGCCACCAGGGGGGCCGGGGAGCTGTTTTTT	CATRGAGELFF	11	TRBV30	TRBJ2-2	NA	NA
TGTGCCAGCAGTTTACTAACTCCGGGACTGATGAACACTGAAGCTTTCTTT	CASSLLTPGLMNTEAFF	17	TRBV27	TRBJ1-1	NA	NA
TGTGCCAGCAGATTGGGGCGACAAAGCACAGATACGCAGTATTTT	CASRLGRQSTDTQYF	15	TRBV7-2	TRBJ2-3	NA	NA
TGTGCCTGGAGTGTCCGTGCGGGGGGTGCGGAGACCCAGTACTTC	CAWSVRAGGAETQYF	15	TRBV30	TRBJ2-5	NA	TRBD2
TGTGCCAGCAGTTACAAGAACGGTGAAGCTTTCTTT	CASSYKNGEAFF	12	TRBV6-6	TRBJ1-1	NA	NA
TGTGCCAGCTCACCACCAGGAGGCAGGGGGACAGATACGCAGTATTTT	CASSPPGGRGTDTQYF	16	TRBV18	TRBJ2-3	NA	TRBD1
TGTGCCACTGGAGGATCGGAAGCTTTCTTT	CATGGSEAFF	10	TRBV7-9	TRBJ1-1	NA	NA